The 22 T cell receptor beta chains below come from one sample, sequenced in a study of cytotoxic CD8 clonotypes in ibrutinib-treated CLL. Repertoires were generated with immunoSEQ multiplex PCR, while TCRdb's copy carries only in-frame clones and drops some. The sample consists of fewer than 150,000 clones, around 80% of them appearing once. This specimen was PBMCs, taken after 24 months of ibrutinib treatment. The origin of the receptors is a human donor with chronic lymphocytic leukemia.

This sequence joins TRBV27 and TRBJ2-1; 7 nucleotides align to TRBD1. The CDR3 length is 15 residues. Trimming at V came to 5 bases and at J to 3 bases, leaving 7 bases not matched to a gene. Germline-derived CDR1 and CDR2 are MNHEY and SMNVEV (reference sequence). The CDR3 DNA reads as TGTGCCAGCAGTGTAAACCGGGACAGCTACAATGAGCAGTTCTTC. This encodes CASSVNRDSYNEQFF.

The CDR3 DNA sequence: TGTGCCACCAGCCCGGTCTCCCGACTGACCGGGGAGCTGTTTTTT. Protein product: CATSPVSRLTGELFF. V gene TRBV15 combines with J gene TRBJ2-2, with D unclear. The CDR3 is made up of 15 amino acids. Trimming left V 5 bases short and J 5 bases short, with 15 bases between. In germline, CDR1 is LNHNV, CDR2 YYDKDF (reference sequence).

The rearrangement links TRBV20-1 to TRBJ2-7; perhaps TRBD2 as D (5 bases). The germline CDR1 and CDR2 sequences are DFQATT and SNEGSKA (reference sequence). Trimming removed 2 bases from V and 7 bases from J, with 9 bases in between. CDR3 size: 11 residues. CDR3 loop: CSARLTTEQYF. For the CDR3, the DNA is TGCAGTGCTAGACTGACTACGGAGCAGTACTTC.

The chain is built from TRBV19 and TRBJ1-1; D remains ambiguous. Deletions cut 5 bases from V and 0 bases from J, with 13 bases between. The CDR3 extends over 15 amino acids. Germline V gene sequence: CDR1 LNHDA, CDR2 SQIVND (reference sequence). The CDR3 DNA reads TGTGCCAGTAGTCCCAGTCTCAATATGAACACTGAAGCTTTCTTT. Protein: CASSPSLNMNTEAFF. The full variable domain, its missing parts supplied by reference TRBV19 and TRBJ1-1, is DGGITQSPKYLFRKEGQNVTLSCEQNLNHDAMYWYRQDPGQGLRLIYYSQIVNDFQKGDIAEGYSVSREKKESFPLTVTSAQKNPTAFYLCASSPSLNMNTEAFFGQGTRLTVV.

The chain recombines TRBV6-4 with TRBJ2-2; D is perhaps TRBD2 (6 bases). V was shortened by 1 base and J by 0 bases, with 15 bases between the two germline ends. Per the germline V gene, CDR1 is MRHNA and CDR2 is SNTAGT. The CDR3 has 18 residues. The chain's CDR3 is CASSDFPFGGTNTGELFF. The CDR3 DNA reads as TGTGCCAGCAGTGACTTCCCTTTCGGGGGTACGAACACCGGGGAGCTGTTTTTT.

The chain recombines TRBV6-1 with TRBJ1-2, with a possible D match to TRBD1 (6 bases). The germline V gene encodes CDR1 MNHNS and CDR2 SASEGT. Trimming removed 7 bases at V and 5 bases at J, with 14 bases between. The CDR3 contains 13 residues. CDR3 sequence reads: CASKPQGWYGYTF. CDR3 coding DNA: TGTGCCAGCAAACCACAGGGTTGGTATGGCTACACCTTC.

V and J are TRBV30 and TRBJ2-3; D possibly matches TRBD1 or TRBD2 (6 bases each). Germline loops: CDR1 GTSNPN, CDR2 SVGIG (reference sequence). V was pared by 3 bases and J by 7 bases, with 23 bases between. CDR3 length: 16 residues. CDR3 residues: CAWRPLPARGGNTQYF. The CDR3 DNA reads TGTGCCTGGAGACCACTCCCCGCGCGAGGGGGGAATACGCAGTATTTT.

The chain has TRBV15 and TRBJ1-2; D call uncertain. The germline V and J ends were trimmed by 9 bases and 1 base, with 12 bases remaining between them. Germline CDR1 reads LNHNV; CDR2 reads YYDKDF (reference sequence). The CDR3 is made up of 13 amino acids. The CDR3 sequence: CATTARGNYGYTF. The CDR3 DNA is TGTGCCACTACAGCCCGGGGTAACTATGGCTACACCTTC.

CDR3 coding DNA: TGTGCCAGCGGGGGGACAGGGAACACTGAAGCTTTCTTT. This codes for CASGGTGNTEAFF. This chain links TRBV7-9 with TRBJ1-1; 8 nucleotides line up with TRBD1. There are 13 residues in the CDR3. Germline V gene data show CDR1 as SEHNR and CDR2 as FQNEAQ (reference sequence). Losses at the gene ends were 8 bases for V and 1 base for J; bases not matched to a gene: 3.

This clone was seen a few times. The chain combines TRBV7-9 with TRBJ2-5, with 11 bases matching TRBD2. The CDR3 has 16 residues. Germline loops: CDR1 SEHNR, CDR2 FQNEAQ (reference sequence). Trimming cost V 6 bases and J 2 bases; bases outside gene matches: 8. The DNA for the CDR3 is TGTGCCAGCAGTCCTATAGCGGGGGGGACTCAAGAGACCCAGTACTTC. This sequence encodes CASSPIAGGTQETQYF.

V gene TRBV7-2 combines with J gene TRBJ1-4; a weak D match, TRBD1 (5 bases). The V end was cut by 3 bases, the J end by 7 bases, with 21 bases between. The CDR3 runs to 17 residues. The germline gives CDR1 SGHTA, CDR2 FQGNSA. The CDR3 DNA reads TGTGCCAGCAGCTTCGGTGGGTTTTGGGGACGAAGTGAAAAACTGTTTTTT. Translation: CASSFGGFWGRSEKLFF.

CDR3 DNA sequence: TGTGCCAGCAGCTGGCGGCTGGGGGGCTCCTACAATGAGCAGTTCTTC. Amino acids: CASSWRLGGSYNEQFF. The chain is built from TRBV5-5 and TRBJ2-1, with a tentative D call TRBD2 (6 bases). CDR1 is SGHKS, CDR2 YYEKEE, per germline (reference sequence). V shed 3 bases and J shed 0 bases, with 13 bases lying between them. The CDR3 totals 16 residues. The full variable domain, its missing parts supplied by reference TRBV5-5 and TRBJ2-1, is DAGVTQSPTHLIKTRGQQVTLRCSPISGHKSVSWYQQVLGQGPQFIFQYYEKEERGRGNFPDRFSARQFPNYSSELNVNALLLGDSALYLCASSWRLGGSYNEQFFGPGTRLTVL.

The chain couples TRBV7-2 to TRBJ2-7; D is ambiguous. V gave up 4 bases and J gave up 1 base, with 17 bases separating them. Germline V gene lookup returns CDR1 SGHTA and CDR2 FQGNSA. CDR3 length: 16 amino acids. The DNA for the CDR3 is TGTGCCAGCAGCTCTCCCCTGGGAAGCCAATCCTACGAGCAGTACTTC. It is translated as CASSSPLGSQSYEQYF.

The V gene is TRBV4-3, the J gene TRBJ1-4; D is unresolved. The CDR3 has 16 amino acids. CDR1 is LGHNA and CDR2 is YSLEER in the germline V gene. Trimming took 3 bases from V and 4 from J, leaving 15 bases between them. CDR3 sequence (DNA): TGCGCCAGCAGCCACGGTGGTATGGGCAGTAATGAAAAACTGTTTTTT. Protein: CASSHGGMGSNEKLFF.

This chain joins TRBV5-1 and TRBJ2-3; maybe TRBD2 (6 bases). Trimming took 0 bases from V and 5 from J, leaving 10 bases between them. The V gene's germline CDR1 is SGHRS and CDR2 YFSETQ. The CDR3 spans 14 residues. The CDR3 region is CASSLGLVQDTQYF. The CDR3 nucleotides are TGCGCCAGCAGCTTGGGACTAGTCCAAGATACGCAGTATTTT.

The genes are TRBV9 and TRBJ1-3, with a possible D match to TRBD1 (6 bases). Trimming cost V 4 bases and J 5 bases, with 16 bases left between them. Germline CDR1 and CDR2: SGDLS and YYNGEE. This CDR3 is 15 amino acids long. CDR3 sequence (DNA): TGTGCCAGCAGCTTGGACAGCGCTATTAGAAACACCATATATTTT. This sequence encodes CASSLDSAIRNTIYF.

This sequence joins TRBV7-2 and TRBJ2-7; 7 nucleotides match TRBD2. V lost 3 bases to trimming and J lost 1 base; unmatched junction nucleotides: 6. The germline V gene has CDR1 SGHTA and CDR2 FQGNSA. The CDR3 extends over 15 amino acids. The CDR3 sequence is CASSFRRGESYEQYF. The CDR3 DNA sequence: TGTGCCAGCAGCTTCCGCCGGGGGGAATCCTACGAGCAGTACTTC.

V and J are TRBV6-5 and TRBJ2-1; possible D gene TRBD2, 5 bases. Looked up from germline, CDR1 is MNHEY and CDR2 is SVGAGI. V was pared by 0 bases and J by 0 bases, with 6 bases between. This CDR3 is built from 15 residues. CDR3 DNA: TGTGCCAGCAGTTACTCAGGGAGCTCCTACAATGAGCAGTTCTTC. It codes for CASSYSGSSYNEQFF.

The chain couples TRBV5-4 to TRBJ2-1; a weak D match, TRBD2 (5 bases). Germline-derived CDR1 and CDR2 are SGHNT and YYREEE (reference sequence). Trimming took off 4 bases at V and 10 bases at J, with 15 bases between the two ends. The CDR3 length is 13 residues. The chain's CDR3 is CASSLSVEGEQFF. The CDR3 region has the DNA TGTGCCAGCAGCCTCAGTGTCGAGGGCGAGCAGTTCTTC.

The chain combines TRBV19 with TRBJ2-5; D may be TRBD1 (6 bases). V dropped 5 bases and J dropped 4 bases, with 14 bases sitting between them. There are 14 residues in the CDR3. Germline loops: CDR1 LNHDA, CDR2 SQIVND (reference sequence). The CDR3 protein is CASSPPGVTETQYF. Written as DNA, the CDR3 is TGTGCCAGTAGTCCACCAGGGGTAACAGAGACCCAGTACTTC.

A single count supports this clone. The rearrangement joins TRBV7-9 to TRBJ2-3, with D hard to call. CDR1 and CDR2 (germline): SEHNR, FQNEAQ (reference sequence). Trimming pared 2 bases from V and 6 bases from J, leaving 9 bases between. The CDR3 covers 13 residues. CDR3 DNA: TGTGCCAGCAGCTTATCACGGAAGGATACGCAGTATTTT. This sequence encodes CASSLSRKDTQYF.

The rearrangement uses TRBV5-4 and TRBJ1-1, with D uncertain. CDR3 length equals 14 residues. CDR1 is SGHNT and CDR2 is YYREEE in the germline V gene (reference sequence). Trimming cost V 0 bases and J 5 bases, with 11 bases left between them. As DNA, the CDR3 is TGTGCCAGCAGCTTGGACAGTTGGAGTACTGAAGCTTTCTTT. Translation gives CASSLDSWSTEAFF.